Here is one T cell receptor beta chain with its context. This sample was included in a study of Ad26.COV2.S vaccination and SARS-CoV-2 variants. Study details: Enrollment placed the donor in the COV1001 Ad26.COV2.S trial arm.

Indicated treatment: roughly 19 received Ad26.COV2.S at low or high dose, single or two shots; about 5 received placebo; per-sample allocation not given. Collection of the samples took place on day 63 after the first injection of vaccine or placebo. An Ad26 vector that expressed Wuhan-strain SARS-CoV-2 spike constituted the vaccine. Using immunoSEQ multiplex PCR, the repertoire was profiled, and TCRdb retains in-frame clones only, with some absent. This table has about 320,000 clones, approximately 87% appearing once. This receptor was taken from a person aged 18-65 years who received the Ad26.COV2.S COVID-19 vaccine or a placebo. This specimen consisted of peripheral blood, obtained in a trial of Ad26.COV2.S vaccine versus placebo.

The CDR3 sequence: CSGGTEAFF. The CDR3 nucleotides read TGCAGTGGGGGAACTGAAGCTTTCTTT. The rearrangement joins TRBV20-1 to TRBJ1-1; D call uncertain. V shed 7 bases and J shed 5 bases, with 5 bases lying between them. The CDR3 has 9 residues. The germline V gene encodes CDR1 DFQATT and CDR2 SNEGSKA (reference sequence).